This entry lists 21 T cell receptor beta chains sequenced from one sample in a study of blood T cell repertoires in COVID-19 (TCRdb year 2020). The receptor library was made with the immunoSEQ multiplex PCR assay. TCRdb provides this immuneACCESS table in a form limited to in-frame rearrangements. Some clones are lacking; in checked studies, under half of them reflect an unresolved V gene, and why the rest are absent is not known. The sample yields around 160,000 clones; roughly 86% were counted once. The ten largest make up 0.99% of the sample. The specimen was peripheral blood. Receptors originate from a man between 18 and 35 years old with acute or convalescent COVID-19.

This clone appeared a few times. The chain employs TRBV30 and TRBJ1-5; 8 nucleotides line up with TRBD1. V dropped 2 bases and J dropped 2; count of bases not matched to a gene: 11. This CDR3 region has 17 residues. CDR1 and CDR2 (germline): GTSNPN, SVGIG (reference sequence). The DNA for the CDR3 is TGTGCCTGGAGTTCTGCCCGGACAGGGCTTGGCAATCAGCCCCAGCATTTT. Residues: CAWSSARTGLGNQPQHF.

V usage is TRBV5-4 and J usage is TRBJ2-5, with D tentatively TRBD2 (6 bases). Germline CDR1 and CDR2: SGHNT and YYREEE (reference sequence). The CDR3 has 16 residues. Trimming removed 2 bases from V and 0 bases from J, with 14 bases in between. CDR3 bases: TGTGCCAGCAGCTTAGGAGCCGGACTATACCAAGAGACCCAGTACTTC. This encodes CASSLGAGLYQETQYF. The full variable domain, in which reference TRBV5-4 and TRBJ2-5 provide the parts outside the CDR3, is ETGVTQSPTHLIKTRGQQVTLRCSSQSGHNTVSWYQQALGQGPQFIFQYYREEENGRGNFPPRFSGLQFPNYSSELNVNALELDDSALYLCASSLGAGLYQETQYFGPGTRLLVL.

The rearrangement links TRBV30 to TRBJ1-2, with a possible D match to TRBD1 (5 bases). Looked up from germline, CDR1 is GTSNPN and CDR2 is SVGIG (reference sequence). Deletions cut 4 bases from V and 2 bases from J, with 8 bases between. This CDR3 region has 12 residues. The CDR3 here is CAWNSGNYGYTF. CDR3 nucleotides: TGTGCCTGGAACTCAGGGAACTATGGCTACACCTTC.

The chain combines TRBV2 with TRBJ2-7, with 12 bases matching TRBD1. The V and J ends lost 6 bases and 5 bases, in that order; junction bases with no gene match: 5. The CDR3 spans 14 residues. Germline CDR1 reads SNHLY; CDR2 reads FYNNEI. The CDR3 coding sequence is TGTGCCAGCAGGGGACAGGGGGCGTTCAACGAGCAGTACTTC. Translation gives CASRGQGAFNEQYF.

This chain connects TRBV2 to TRBJ1-4; TRBD1 aligns across 8 bases. Germline assignment: CDR1 SNHLY and CDR2 FYNNEI. The V and J ends lost 5 bases and 3 bases, in that order; junction bases with no gene match: 5. The length of the CDR3 is 15 residues. CDR3 sequence reads: CASSIDRGSNEKLFF. CDR3 in DNA: TGTGCCAGCAGTATAGACAGGGGTTCTAATGAAAAACTGTTTTTT.

On this clone itself: Other DNA variants within this sample encode the same CDR3. V usage is TRBV5-1 and J usage is TRBJ2-1; possible D gene TRBD2, 6 bases. V was cut by 0 bases and J by 8 bases, with 9 bases left in between. This CDR3 is 13 amino acids long. Germline loops: CDR1 SGHRS, CDR2 YFSETQ. CDR3 sequence: CASSLGGGDEQFF. CDR3 nucleotide sequence: TGCGCCAGCAGCTTGGGGGGAGGAGATGAGCAGTTCTTC.

The chain couples TRBV6-5 to TRBJ1-1; 8 nucleotides align to TRBD1. This CDR3 is built from 15 residues. V was clipped by 8 bases and J by 1 base; unmatched bases: 9. From germline, CDR1 is MNHEY and CDR2 SVGAGI. This CDR3 reads CASRKTGTGNTEAFF. Here the CDR3 DNA reads TGTGCCAGCCGGAAGACCGGGACAGGGAACACTGAAGCTTTCTTT.

The chain uses TRBV7-3 and TRBJ2-1; 14 bases are a match to TRBD2. V shed 3 bases and J 6 bases; nucleotides not matched to a gene: 10. The CDR3 is 18 residues long. The germline gives CDR1 SGHTA, CDR2 FQGTGA. The CDR3 DNA sequence: TGTGCCAGCAGCTTGCCCGGACTAGCGGGGGGCTTGAGCAATGAGCAGTTCTTC. It codes for CASSLPGLAGGLSNEQFF.

This clone has only a few counts. V gene TRBV30 combines with J gene TRBJ1-5, with 8 bases fitting TRBD1. There are 15 residues in the CDR3. Unmatched junction bases numbered 6, after V lost 0 bases and J lost 5 bases. In germline, CDR1 is GTSNPN, CDR2 SVGIG (reference sequence). CDR3 nucleotide sequence: TGTGCCTGGAGTGTACAGGGGGGAGGTTATCAGCCCCAGCATTTT. Protein: CAWSVQGGGYQPQHF.

The chain carries TRBV28 and TRBJ1-4; TRBD1 aligns across 10 bases. CDR3 size: 12 residues. V trimming: 6 bases; J trimming: 16 bases; junction bases outside the gene matches: 8. CDR1 is MDHEN, CDR2 SYDVKM, per germline. The CDR3 bases are TGTGCCAGCAGAACCGGGACAGGGGATCCGTTTTTT. Protein product: CASRTGTGDPFF.

The rearrangement uses TRBV12-3 or TRBV12-4 and TRBJ2-7, with D perhaps TRBD2 (5 bases). The CDR3 runs 12 residues. Trimming removed 10 bases at V and 4 bases at J, with 14 bases between. The CDR3 DNA sequence: TGTGCCACGTCCCCAGGAGGTTACGAGCAGTACTTC. Its translation: CATSPGGYEQYF.

V usage is TRBV28 and J usage is TRBJ1-2, with 10 bases identical to TRBD1. Germline V gene sequence: CDR1 MDHEN, CDR2 SYDVKM. Germline trimming cut 4 bases from V and 2 bases from J; bases unmatched to any gene: 7. This CDR3 comprises 16 residues. The CDR3 bases are TGTGCCAGCAGTTACCGGGACAGGGGCCCGAACTATGGCTACACCTTC. It is translated as CASSYRDRGPNYGYTF.

The chain combines TRBV7-2 with TRBJ1-2, with a weak D call TRBD1 (6 bases). This CDR3 has 15 residues. Germline V gene data show CDR1 as SGHTA and CDR2 as FQGNSA. V lost 5 bases and J lost 2, with 15 bases in between. CDR3 region: CASSPTGQGNYGYTF. For the CDR3, the DNA is TGTGCCAGCAGCCCCACCGGGCAGGGGAACTATGGCTACACCTTC.

On this clone itself: The same CDR3 arises from other DNA sequences in this sample as well. This chain uses TRBV27 with TRBJ1-5; D uncertain. CDR1 MNHEY and CDR2 SMNVEV come from the germline V gene (reference sequence). The CDR3 is 13 amino acids. Trimming left V 5 bases short and J 2 bases short, with 7 bases between. The DNA of the CDR3 is TGTGCCAGCAGTCTCCGAGGCAATCAGCCCCAGCATTTT. Its translation: CASSLRGNQPQHF.

The chain links TRBV12-1 to TRBJ1-5. TRBV12-1 is a known pseudogene. The CDR3 sequence is 17 residues long. Here the CDR3 DNA reads TGTGCCAGCAGCTCCCCAGCCGACCCTAGTAGCAATCAGCCCCAGCATTTT. This codes for CASSSPADPSSNQPQHF.

V usage is TRBV7-9 and J usage is TRBJ1-6, with 9 bases aligning to TRBD1. Trimming at V came to 2 bases and at J to 8 bases, leaving 1 base not matched to a gene. Per germline, CDR1 SEHNR and CDR2 FQNEAQ (reference sequence). The CDR3 has 14 amino acids. The CDR3: CASSLNRGHSPLHF. The CDR3 nucleotides read TGTGCCAGCAGCTTAAACAGGGGGCATTCACCCCTCCACTTT. Combining the CDR3 with reference TRBV7-9 and TRBJ1-6 gives the whole variable domain DTGVSQNPRHKITKRGQNVTFRCDPISEHNRLYWYRQTLGQGPEFLTYFQNEAQLEKSRLLSDRFSAERPKGSFSTLEIQRTEQGDSAMYLCASSLNRGHSPLHFGNGTRLTVT.

The rearrangement links TRBV10-3 to TRBJ2-2, with 11 bases lining up with TRBD1. V lost 8 bases to trimming and J lost 4 bases; unmatched junction nucleotides: 6. Germline lookup yields CDR1 ENHRY and CDR2 SYGVKD. The length of the CDR3 is 15 residues. DNA of the CDR3: TGTGCCATCGGAGGGACAGGGGGAACCACCGGGGAGCTGTTTTTT. Protein product: CAIGGTGGTTGELFF.

This chain links TRBV6-5 with TRBJ2-2; 8 nucleotides agree with TRBD2. V gave up 3 bases and J gave up 5 bases; unmatched junction bases: 5. The CDR3 extends over 15 amino acids. The germline CDR1 and CDR2 sequences are MNHEY and SVGAGI. The chain's CDR3 is CASSYGTSRTGELFF. The CDR3 DNA reads as TGTGCCAGCAGTTATGGGACTAGTCGGACCGGGGAGCTGTTTTTT.

The chain joins TRBV7-9 to TRBJ2-7; D is perhaps TRBD2 (5 bases). Germline-derived CDR1 and CDR2 are SEHNR and FQNEAQ (reference sequence). V lost 5 bases, J lost 1 base, and 9 bases lay in between. This CDR3 spans 13 amino acids. CDR3 sequence (DNA): TGTGCCAGCAGCGGCCCGGGGTCCTACGAGCAGTACTTC. It translates to CASSGPGSYEQYF.

This clone was detected a few times. The chain carries TRBV3-1 (or the pseudogene TRBV3-2) and TRBJ1-1; D uncertain. The CDR3 has 14 amino acids. The V and J ends lost 2 bases and 5 bases respectively, with 12 bases between them. Germline V CDR1 and CDR2: LGHDT, YNNKEL (reference sequence). CDR3 protein: CASSQTESPTEAFF. The CDR3 region has the DNA TGTGCCAGCAGCCAAACAGAAAGTCCAACTGAAGCTTTCTTT.

The V call is TRBV7-9, the J call TRBJ1-2; D is unresolved. This CDR3 region has 14 residues. V shed 2 bases and J shed 8 bases, with 15 bases lying between them. In germline, CDR1 is SEHNR, CDR2 FQNEAQ (reference sequence). CDR3 amino acids: CASSLIGLPGGYTF. CDR3 bases: TGTGCCAGCAGCTTAATAGGCCTGCCGGGGGGCTACACCTTC.